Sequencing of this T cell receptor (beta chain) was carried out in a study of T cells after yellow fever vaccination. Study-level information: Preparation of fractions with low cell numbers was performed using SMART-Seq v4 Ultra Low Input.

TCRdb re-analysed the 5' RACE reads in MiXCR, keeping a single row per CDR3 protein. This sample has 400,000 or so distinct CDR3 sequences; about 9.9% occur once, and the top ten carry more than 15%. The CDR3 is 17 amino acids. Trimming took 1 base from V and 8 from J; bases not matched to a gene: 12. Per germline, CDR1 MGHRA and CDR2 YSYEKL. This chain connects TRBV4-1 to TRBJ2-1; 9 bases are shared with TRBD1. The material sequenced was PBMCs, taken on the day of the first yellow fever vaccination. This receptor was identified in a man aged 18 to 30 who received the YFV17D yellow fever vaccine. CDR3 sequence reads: CASSQASGQGRYYEQFF. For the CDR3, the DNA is TGCGCCAGCAGCCAAGCCTCGGGACAGGGAAGGTATTATGAGCAGTTCTTC.